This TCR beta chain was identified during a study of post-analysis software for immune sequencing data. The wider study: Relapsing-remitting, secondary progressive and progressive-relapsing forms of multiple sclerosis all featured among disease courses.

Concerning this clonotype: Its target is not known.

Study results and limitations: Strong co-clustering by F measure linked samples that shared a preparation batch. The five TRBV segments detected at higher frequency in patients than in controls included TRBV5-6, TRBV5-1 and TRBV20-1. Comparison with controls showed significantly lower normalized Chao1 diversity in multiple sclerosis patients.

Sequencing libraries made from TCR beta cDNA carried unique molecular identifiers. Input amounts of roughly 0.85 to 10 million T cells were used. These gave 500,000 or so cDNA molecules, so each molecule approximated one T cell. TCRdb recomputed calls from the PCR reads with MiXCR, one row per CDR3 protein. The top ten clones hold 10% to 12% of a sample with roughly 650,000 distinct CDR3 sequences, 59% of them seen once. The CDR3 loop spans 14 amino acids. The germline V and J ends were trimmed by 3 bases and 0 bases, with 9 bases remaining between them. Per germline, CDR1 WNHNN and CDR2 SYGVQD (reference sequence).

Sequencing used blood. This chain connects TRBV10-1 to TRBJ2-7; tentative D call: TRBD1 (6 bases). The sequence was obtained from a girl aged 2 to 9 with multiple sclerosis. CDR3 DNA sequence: TGCGCCAGCAGTGATGGGGGCGCCTCCTACGAGCAGTACTTC. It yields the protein CASSDGGASYEQYF.